The rows below give T cell receptor beta chains drawn from one sample of a study of cytomegalovirus exposure and HLA in healthy donors. Sequenced by immunoSEQ multiplex PCR; TCRdb stores in-frame clones only, minus some. The sample includes 75,000 to 90,000 clones, 60% to 85% of them seen just once. The specimen sequenced was PBMCs. These receptors were collected from a man aged 40-49 years in good health and CMV-seronegative. The CDR3 runs from the conserved cysteine through the conserved F or W. The order of the fields is J gene, D gene, V gene, clone size, CDR3 DNA, CDR3 protein. A D gene is named only where the DNA matches it firmly. Some rows have no size entry. The others give once, few or many, or a class for an expanded clone.

j_gene: TRBJ2-6; d_gene: -; v_gene: TRBV19; abundance: -; CDR3nt: TGTGCCAGTAGTATAGATCAGTTAACAGGTATTGGCTCTGGGGCCAACGTCCTGACTTTC; CDR3aa: CASSIDQLTGIGSGANVLTF
j_gene: TRBJ2-1; d_gene: TRBD2; v_gene: TRBV2; abundance: -; CDR3nt: TGTGCCAGCACCCCTAGCGGGAGGGCCGATGAGCAGTTCTTC; CDR3aa: CASTPSGRADEQFF
j_gene: TRBJ2-1; d_gene: -; v_gene: TRBV14; abundance: -; CDR3nt: TGTGCCAGCAGCCGGATAGCGGCCTACAATGAGCAGTTCTTC; CDR3aa: CASSRIAAYNEQFF
j_gene: TRBJ1-1; d_gene: -; v_gene: TRBV6-5; abundance: -; CDR3nt: TGTGCCAGCTCACAGGGAGCTGAAGCTTTCTTT; CDR3aa: CASSQGAEAFF
j_gene: TRBJ2-3; d_gene: -; v_gene: TRBV7-2; abundance: few; CDR3nt: TGTGCCAGCAGCCCTCGAGCGGCCCTCACAGATACGCAGTATTTT; CDR3aa: CASSPRAALTDTQYF
j_gene: TRBJ1-1; d_gene: -; v_gene: TRBV9; abundance: few; CDR3nt: TGTGCCAGCAGCGGGAGCCCGAAATTGAACACTGAAGCTTTCTTT; CDR3aa: CASSGSPKLNTEAFF
j_gene: TRBJ1-5; d_gene: -; v_gene: TRBV9; abundance: few; CDR3nt: TGTGCCAGCAGCGTAGCGCCCGGGTATCAGCCCCAGCATTTT; CDR3aa: CASSVAPGYQPQHF
j_gene: TRBJ2-5; d_gene: TRBD2; v_gene: TRBV7-2; abundance: -; CDR3nt: TGTGCCAGCAGCAAAGACGGACTAGCGGGAGACCAAGAGACCCAGTACTTC; CDR3aa: CASSKDGLAGDQETQYF
j_gene: TRBJ1-2; d_gene: TRBD1; v_gene: TRBV11-2; abundance: -; CDR3nt: TGTGCCAGCAGCCCGGGGGACAGGCGGTTTTCTCATGGCTACACCTTC; CDR3aa: CASSPGDRRFSHGYTF
j_gene: TRBJ2-3; d_gene: -; v_gene: TRBV5-4; abundance: -; CDR3nt: TGTGCCAGCGCCGGTAGCACAGATACGCAGTATTTT; CDR3aa: CASAGSTDTQYF
j_gene: TRBJ2-6; d_gene: TRBD1; v_gene: TRBV10-3; abundance: few; CDR3nt: TGTGCCTCACAGGGGTCACTCACCCTCTCTGGGGCCAACGTCCTGACTTTC; CDR3aa: CASQGSLTLSGANVLTF
j_gene: TRBJ1-5; d_gene: -; v_gene: TRBV28; abundance: -; CDR3nt: TGTGCCAGCAGTTTAATCAGTACCAATAGCAATCAGCCCCAGCATTTT; CDR3aa: CASSLISTNSNQPQHF
j_gene: TRBJ2-1; d_gene: TRBD2; v_gene: TRBV5-1; abundance: -; CDR3nt: TGCGCCAGCAGCTGGGAAAGCGGGGACTACAATGAGCAGTTCTTC; CDR3aa: CASSWESGDYNEQFF
j_gene: TRBJ2-5; d_gene: TRBD2; v_gene: TRBV15; abundance: -; CDR3nt: TGTGCCACCAGCAGAGCCCTACTGACTAGCGGGGTGGAGACCCAGTACTTC; CDR3aa: CATSRALLTSGVETQYF
j_gene: TRBJ2-4; d_gene: -; v_gene: TRBV4-3; abundance: few; CDR3nt: TGCGCCAGCAGCCAAGTCGGGGGAGCCGGGGGAAACATTCAGTACTTC; CDR3aa: CASSQVGGAGGNIQYF
j_gene: TRBJ2-3; d_gene: -; v_gene: TRBV6-6; abundance: few; CDR3nt: TGTGCCAGCAGTTACCCCCCGACAGATACGCAGTATTTT; CDR3aa: CASSYPPTDTQYF
j_gene: TRBJ1-5; d_gene: -; v_gene: TRBV28; abundance: once; CDR3nt: TGTGCCAGCAGCCCAGTTATACCCGATAGCAATCAGCCCCAGCATTTT; CDR3aa: CASSPVIPDSNQPQHF
j_gene: TRBJ2-5; d_gene: TRBD2; v_gene: TRBV11-2; abundance: -; CDR3nt: TGTGCCAGCAGCCCAGGACTAGCGGCCGGGCAAGAGACCCAGTACTTC; CDR3aa: CASSPGLAAGQETQYF
j_gene: TRBJ1-2; d_gene: -; v_gene: TRBV6-5; abundance: once; CDR3nt: TGTGCCACGGACGGGGGGGCCAACTATGGCTACACCTTC; CDR3aa: CATDGGANYGYTF
j_gene: TRBJ1-5; d_gene: TRBD1; v_gene: TRBV5-8; abundance: once; CDR3nt: TGTGCCCCCGGGGACAGGGGCAATCAGCCCCAGCATTTT; CDR3aa: CAPGDRGNQPQHF